These 21 T cell receptor beta chains share one sample of origin, sequenced in a study of cytomegalovirus exposure and HLA in healthy donors. PCR involved 60 Vbeta and 13 Jbeta primers. Only in-frame clones appear in the TCRdb table, and some are missing; sequencing was by immunoSEQ multiplex PCR. The top ten hold around 7% of the sample, which has about 150,000 clones, roughly 70% seen once. Specimen: PBMCs. The origin of the receptors is a man aged 25-40 years in good health and CMV-seronegative.

The chain couples TRBV7-2 to TRBJ1-5; unclear D gene. This CDR3 is 13 amino acids long. The germline V gene has CDR1 SGHTA and CDR2 FQGNSA. V lost 3 bases to trimming and J lost 4 bases, with 7 bases between them. In nucleotides, the CDR3 is TGTGCCAGCAGCTTTCGGTTTAATCAGCCCCAGCATTTT. Its protein is CASSFRFNQPQHF.

The chain uses TRBV27 and TRBJ1-5; TRBD1 might be the D (6 bases). Trimming removed 5 bases from V and 4 bases from J, with 15 bases in between. The CDR3 spans 15 residues. Germline lookup yields CDR1 MNHEY and CDR2 SMNVEV (reference sequence). CDR3 sequence reads: CASSANSGANQPQHF. The CDR3 DNA follows: TGTGCCAGCAGTGCGAATTCAGGGGCAAATCAGCCCCAGCATTTT.

Note on this clone: Distinct nucleotide sequences in the sample also encode this CDR3. The rearrangement uses TRBV5-6 and TRBJ1-3; no firm D call. The ends were cut back, 6 bases at V and 2 bases at J, with 6 bases in the middle. Germline V CDR1 and CDR2: SGHDT, YYEEEE. The CDR3 contains 12 residues. This CDR3 reads CASTLTGNTIYF. The CDR3 nucleotides read TGTGCCAGCACCCTTACTGGAAACACCATATATTTT.

This clone has a handful of counts. The chain uses TRBV6-5 and TRBJ1-2; the match to TRBD1 covers 8 bases. The CDR3 runs to 15 residues. The V gene's germline CDR1 is MNHEY and CDR2 SVGAGI. The junction had 6 bases not matched to a gene; V was cut back by 2 bases and J by 4 bases. In nucleotides, the CDR3 is TGTGCCAGCAGTTACCCTGGACAGGGAGGCTATGGCTACACCTTC. Its translation: CASSYPGQGGYGYTF.

Sample share makes this clone medium-sized. V gene TRBV5-1 combines with J gene TRBJ2-3; maybe TRBD2 (6 bases). Deletions cut 3 bases from V and 0 bases from J, with 11 bases between. Germline assignment: CDR1 SGHRS and CDR2 YFSETQ. CDR3 length: 15 residues. The CDR3 DNA is TGCGCCAGCAGCTGGACTACGACGAGCACAGATACGCAGTATTTT. Residues: CASSWTTTSTDTQYF.

The chain is built from TRBV29-1 and TRBJ2-7; no clear D gene. Germline lookup yields CDR1 SQVTM and CDR2 ANQGSEA. Trimming shortened V by 6 bases and J by 0 bases, and 6 bases separated the two germline ends. The CDR3 length is 11 residues. This CDR3 reads CSVGVSYEQYF. CDR3 DNA sequence: TGCAGCGTCGGAGTCTCCTACGAGCAGTACTTC.

J is TRBJ2-7 and V is TRBV27; TRBD1 is a possible D gene (5 bases). CDR3 length equals 12 residues. Germline CDR1 and CDR2: MNHEY and SMNVEV (reference sequence). Trimming took 5 bases from V and 3 from J, leaving 8 bases between them. CDR3 region: CASSAGFYEQYF. CDR3 nucleotides: TGTGCCAGCAGTGCAGGGTTCTACGAGCAGTACTTC.

The V gene is TRBV27, the J gene TRBJ1-5, with D unresolved. This CDR3 spans 15 amino acids. Trimming removed 7 bases at V and 0 bases at J, with 13 bases between. Germline values: CDR1 MNHEY, CDR2 SMNVEV (reference sequence). CDR3 sequence: CASNFGGYSNQPQHF. DNA for the CDR3: TGTGCCAGCAACTTCGGTGGTTATAGCAATCAGCCCCAGCATTTT.

This clone has just a few counts. This chain connects TRBV28 to TRBJ2-7, with D perhaps matching TRBD1 (7 bases). From germline, CDR1 is MDHEN and CDR2 SYDVKM. The CDR3 is made up of 14 amino acids. V was trimmed by 7 bases and J by 7 bases, leaving 20 bases between them. CDR3 loop: CASTMDRSEGEQYF. CDR3 DNA sequence: TGTGCCAGCACCATGGACAGGTCGGAGGGAGAGCAGTACTTC.

In nucleotides, the CDR3 is TGTGCCAGCAGCAAGGGAGGCGGGACCGCCTACGAGCAGTACTTC. Translating it yields CASSKGGGTAYEQYF. The V call is TRBV2, the J call TRBJ2-7; possible D gene TRBD2, 6 bases. Per the germline V gene, CDR1 is SNHLY and CDR2 is FYNNEI. Trimming took 6 bases from V and 2 from J, leaving 17 bases between them. The CDR3 is made up of 15 amino acids. The variable domain in full, with the rest retrieved from reference TRBV2 and TRBJ2-7, is EPEVTQTPSHQVTQMGQEVILRCVPISNHLYFYWYRQILGQKVEFLVSFYNNEISEKSEIFDDQFSVERPDGSNFTLKIRSTKLEDSAMYFCASSKGGGTAYEQYFGPGTRLTVT.

J is TRBJ2-7 and V is TRBV19; tentative D call: TRBD1 (5 bases). Germline V gives CDR1 LNHDA, CDR2 SQIVND (reference sequence). The CDR3 runs to 14 residues. The V end lost 3 bases, the J end lost 0 bases, and 9 bases lay between the germline ends. CDR3 protein: CASSMRRDSYEQYF. The CDR3 DNA is TGTGCCAGTAGTATGCGCAGGGACTCCTACGAGCAGTACTTC.

This clone is a singleton in its sample. V is TRBV6-1 and J is TRBJ1-1; TRBD1 agrees at 8 bases. CDR1 is MNHNS, CDR2 SASEGT, per germline. This CDR3 is built from 13 residues. The V and J ends lost 6 bases and 6 bases, in that order; junction bases with no gene match: 6. Here the CDR3 DNA reads TGTGCCAGCAGCGACCAGGACAGGGCTGAAGCTTTCTTT. This encodes CASSDQDRAEAFF.

Only a few counts were recorded for this clone. V gene TRBV29-1 combines with J gene TRBJ2-3; 10 bases are shared with TRBD1. The CDR3 consists of 14 residues. J was trimmed by 4 bases and V by 1 base; bases with no gene match: 2. Germline V gives CDR1 SQVTM, CDR2 ANQGSEA. In DNA, the CDR3 is TGCAGCGTTGAAGGCGGACAGGGGGCAGATACGCAGTATTTT. Residues: CSVEGGQGADTQYF.

This clone appeared a few times. Germline is not matched at one junction end, which may reflect a read error. This chain links TRBV7-9 with TRBJ2-1; 10 bases align to TRBD2. The germline CDR1 and CDR2 sequences are SEHNR and FQNEAQ (reference sequence). This CDR3 is built from 17 residues. The CDR3 protein is CSSSLALASGRRGEQFF. The CDR3 DNA follows: TGTTCCAGCAGCTTAGCGTTGGCTAGCGGGAGAAGAGGCGAGCAGTTCTTC.

The rearrangement joins TRBV7-3 to TRBJ2-5, with 7 bases lining up with TRBD2. CDR1 is SGHTA, CDR2 FQGTGA, per germline. Trimming at V came to 2 bases and at J to 5 bases, leaving 11 bases not matched to a gene. CDR3 length: 16 amino acids. CDR3: CASSLAASSGQETQYF. In nucleotides, the CDR3 is TGTGCCAGCAGCTTAGCCGCTTCTAGCGGTCAGGAGACCCAGTACTTC.

The CDR3 coding sequence is TGTGCCAGCGGGGCCGGGACACCCTCCAGGTCCCAGCATTTT. Residues: CASGAGTPSRSQHF. The V call is TRBV28, the J call TRBJ1-5; D may be TRBD1 (6 bases). The CDR3 is made up of 14 amino acids. V was clipped by 8 bases and J by 11 bases, with 22 bases between them. Germline values: CDR1 MDHEN, CDR2 SYDVKM.

This clone has only one observation. The chain uses TRBV2 and TRBJ1-2; 8 nucleotides agree with TRBD1. Looked up from germline, CDR1 is SNHLY and CDR2 is FYNNEI. V shed 3 bases and J 3 bases; nucleotides not matched to a gene: 6. The CDR3 extends over 15 amino acids. Here the CDR3 DNA reads TGTGCCAGCAGTGACAGGGGGCCACTAGACTATGGCTACACCTTC. Translated, it gives CASSDRGPLDYGYTF.

The chain joins TRBV5-4 to TRBJ2-5, with D maybe TRBD2 (6 bases). This CDR3 contains 17 residues. CDR1 SGHNT and CDR2 YYREEE come from the germline V gene (reference sequence). The V end was cut by 0 bases, the J end by 1 base, with 16 bases between. The CDR3, as DNA: TGTGCCAGCAGCTTGGCCGTGGGCGGGGCTGGCCAAGAGACCCAGTACTTC. Translation: CASSLAVGGAGQETQYF.

The V call is TRBV30, the J call TRBJ1-4, with unresolved D. In germline, CDR1 is GTSNPN, CDR2 SVGIG (reference sequence). V was cut by 2 bases and J by 8 bases, with 9 bases left in between. The CDR3 spans 12 residues. In nucleotides, the CDR3 is TGTGCCTGGAGTTCCACAGCCGAAAAACTGTTTTTT. This encodes CAWSSTAEKLFF.

The V and J genes are TRBV9 and TRBJ1-3; D uncertain. This CDR3 region has 14 residues. CDR1 is SGDLS, CDR2 YYNGEE, per germline. With 3 bases removed from V and 0 bases from J, the gap between germline ends came to 7 bases. The CDR3 protein is CASSGGGSGNTIYF. The CDR3 nucleotides read TGTGCCAGCAGCGGAGGCGGCTCTGGAAACACCATATATTTT. Full variable domain (missing parts from reference TRBV9 and TRBJ1-3): DSGVTQTPKHLITATGQRVTLRCSPRSGDLSVYWYQQSLDQGLQFLIQYYNGEERAKGNILERFSAQQFPDLHSELNLSSLELGDSALYFCASSGGGSGNTIYFGEGSWLTVV.

CDR3 residues: CASSQIRGKTYEQYF. The CDR3 region has the DNA TGTGCCAGCAGTCAGATCCGGGGGAAGACCTACGAGCAGTACTTC. This chain links TRBV6-5 with TRBJ2-7; TRBD2 is a possible D gene (6 bases). Per the germline V gene, CDR1 is MNHEY and CDR2 is SVGAGI. The CDR3 consists of 15 residues. V shed 5 bases and J shed 2 bases, with 16 bases lying between them.